This T cell receptor (beta chain) came from a study of blood T cell repertoires in COVID-19. Study background: The United States, Italy and Spain supplied acute and convalescent COVID-19 samples.

Assay: immunoSEQ multiplex PCR; the TCRdb copy retains only in-frame clones and omits some. The data hold tens of thousands of clones, with roughly nine tenths observed a single time. With 6 bases clipped from V and 6 bases from J, the junction kept 8 bases outside the gene matches. From germline, CDR1 is KGHSH and CDR2 LQKENI. CDR3 length: 14 amino acids. The V gene is TRBV18, the J gene TRBJ2-7; 10 nucleotides align to TRBD1. This sequence originates from a woman of 80 years or more with active or convalescent COVID-19. Sequenced input: peripheral blood. The CDR3 sequence: CASSPGQGFTEQYF. The CDR3 nucleotides read TGTGCCAGCTCGCCGGGACAGGGGTTTACCGAGCAGTACTTC.